This record concerns one T cell receptor beta chain sequence. Its antigen is as yet unknown. PCR used 60 Vbeta primers and 13 Jbeta primers. Some clones are missing from TCRdb's copy, which holds only in-frame ones; the method was immunoSEQ multiplex PCR. The sample gives 95,000 to 110,000 clones, approximately 76% of which show up once; approximately 2% is in the top ten. The CDR3 loop spans 15 amino acids. After removal of 3 bases from V and 8 bases from J, the junction contained 10 bases not matched to a gene. Germline loops: CDR1 SGHRS, CDR2 YFSETQ. The record originates from a study of cytomegalovirus exposure and HLA in healthy donors. Whole-study context: In an earlier analysis, almost 120 million unique TCR beta sequences were found from some 200 million T cells.

Study outcomes and limitations: Productive rates of about 87% or about 30% were seen for most TCR beta V segments in an earlier analysis.

The chain combines TRBV5-1 with TRBJ2-1; TRBD1 agrees at 8 bases. This TCR came from a man in his late teens or twenties in good health and CMV-seronegative. Sequenced sample: PBMCs. The CDR3, as DNA: TGCGCCAGCAGCTCGGGGACAGGCCCCTCGGATGAGCAGTTCTTC. Its protein product is CASSSGTGPSDEQFF.